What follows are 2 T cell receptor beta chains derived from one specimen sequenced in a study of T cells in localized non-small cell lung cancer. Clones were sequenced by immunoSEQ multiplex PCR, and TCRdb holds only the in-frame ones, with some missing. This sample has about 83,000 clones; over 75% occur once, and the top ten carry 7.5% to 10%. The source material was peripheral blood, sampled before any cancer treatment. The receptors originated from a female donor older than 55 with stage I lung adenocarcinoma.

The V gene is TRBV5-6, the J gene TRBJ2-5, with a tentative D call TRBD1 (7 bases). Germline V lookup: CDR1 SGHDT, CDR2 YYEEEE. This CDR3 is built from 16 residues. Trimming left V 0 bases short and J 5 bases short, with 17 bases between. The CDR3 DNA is TGTGCCAGCAGCTTGGTTCGCAGGGGGGACGTTGAGACCCAGTACTTC. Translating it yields CASSLVRRGDVETQYF.

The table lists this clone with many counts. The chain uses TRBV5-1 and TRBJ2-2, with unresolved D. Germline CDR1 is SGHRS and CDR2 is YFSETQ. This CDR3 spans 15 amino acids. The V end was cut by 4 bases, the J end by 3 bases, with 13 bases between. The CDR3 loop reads CASSPGDRDTGELFF. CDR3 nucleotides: TGCGCCAGCAGCCCTGGCGATCGAGACACCGGGGAGCTGTTTTTT.